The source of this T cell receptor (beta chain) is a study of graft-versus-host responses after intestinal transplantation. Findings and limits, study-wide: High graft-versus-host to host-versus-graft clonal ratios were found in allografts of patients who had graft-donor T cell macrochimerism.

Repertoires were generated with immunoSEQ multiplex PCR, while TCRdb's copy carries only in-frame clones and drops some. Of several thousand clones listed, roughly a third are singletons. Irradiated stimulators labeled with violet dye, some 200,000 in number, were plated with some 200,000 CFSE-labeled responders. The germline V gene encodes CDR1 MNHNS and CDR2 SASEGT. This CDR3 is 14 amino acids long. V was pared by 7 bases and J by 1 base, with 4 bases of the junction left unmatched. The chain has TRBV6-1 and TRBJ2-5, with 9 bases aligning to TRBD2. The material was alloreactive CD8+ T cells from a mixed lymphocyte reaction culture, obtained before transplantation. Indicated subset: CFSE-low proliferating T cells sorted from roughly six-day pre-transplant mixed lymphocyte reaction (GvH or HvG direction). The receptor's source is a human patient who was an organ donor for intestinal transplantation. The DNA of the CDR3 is TGTGCCAGCACGGCTAGCGGGGCCCAAGAGACCCAGTACTTC. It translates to CASTASGAQETQYF.